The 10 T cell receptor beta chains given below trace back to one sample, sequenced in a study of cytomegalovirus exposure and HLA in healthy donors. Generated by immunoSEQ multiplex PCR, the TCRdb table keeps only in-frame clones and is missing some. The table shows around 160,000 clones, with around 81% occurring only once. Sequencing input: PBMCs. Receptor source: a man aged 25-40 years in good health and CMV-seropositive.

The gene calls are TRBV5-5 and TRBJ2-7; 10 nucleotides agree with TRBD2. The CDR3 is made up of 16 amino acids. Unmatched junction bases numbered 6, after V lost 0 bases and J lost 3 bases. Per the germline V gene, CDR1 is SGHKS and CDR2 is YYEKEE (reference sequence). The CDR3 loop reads CASSLEVLAGFYEQYF. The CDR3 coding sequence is TGTGCCAGCAGCTTGGAGGTACTAGCGGGGTTCTACGAGCAGTACTTC.

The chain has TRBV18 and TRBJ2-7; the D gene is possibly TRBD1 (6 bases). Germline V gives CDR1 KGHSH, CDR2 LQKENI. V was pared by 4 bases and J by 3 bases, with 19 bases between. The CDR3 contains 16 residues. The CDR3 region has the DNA TGTGCCAGCTCACTAGACCTCCCGACAGGTATCTACGAGCAGTACTTC. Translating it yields CASSLDLPTGIYEQYF.

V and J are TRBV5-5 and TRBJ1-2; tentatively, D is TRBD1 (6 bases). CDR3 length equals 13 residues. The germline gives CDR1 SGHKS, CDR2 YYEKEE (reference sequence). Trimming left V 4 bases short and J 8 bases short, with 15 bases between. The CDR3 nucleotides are TGTGCCAGCAGCGATGGACAGTCCAGAGGCTACACCTTC. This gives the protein CASSDGQSRGYTF.

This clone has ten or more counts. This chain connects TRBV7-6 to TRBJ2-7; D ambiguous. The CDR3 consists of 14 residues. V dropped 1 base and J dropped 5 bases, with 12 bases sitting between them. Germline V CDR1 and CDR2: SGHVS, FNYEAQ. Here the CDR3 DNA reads TGTGCCAGCAGCTTAGTGTACTCCGGAGACGAGCAGTACTTC. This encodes CASSLVYSGDEQYF.

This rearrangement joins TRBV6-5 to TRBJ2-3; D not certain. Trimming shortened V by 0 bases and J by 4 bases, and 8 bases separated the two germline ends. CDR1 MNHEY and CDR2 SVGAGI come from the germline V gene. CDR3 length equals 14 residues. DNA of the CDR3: TGTGCCAGCAGTTACTCGAGGCTAGCAGATACGCAGTATTTT. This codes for CASSYSRLADTQYF.

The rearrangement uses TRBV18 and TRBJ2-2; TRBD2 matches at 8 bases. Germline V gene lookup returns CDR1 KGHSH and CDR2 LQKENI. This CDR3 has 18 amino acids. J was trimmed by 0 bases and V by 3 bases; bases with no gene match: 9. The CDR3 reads CASSPPSGSNANTGELFF. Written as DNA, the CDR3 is TGTGCCAGCTCACCGCCTAGCGGGTCCAACGCGAACACCGGGGAGCTGTTTTTT. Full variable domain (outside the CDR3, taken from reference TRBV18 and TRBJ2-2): NAGVMQNPRHLVRRRGQEARLRCSPMKGHSHVYWYRQLPEEGLKFMVYLQKENIIDESGMPKERFSAEFPKEGPSILRIQQVVRGDSAAYFCASSPPSGSNANTGELFFGEGSRLTVL.

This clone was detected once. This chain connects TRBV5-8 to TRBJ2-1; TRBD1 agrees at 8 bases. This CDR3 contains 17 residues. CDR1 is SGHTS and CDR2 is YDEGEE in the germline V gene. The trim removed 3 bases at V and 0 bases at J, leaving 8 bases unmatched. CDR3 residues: CASSSSGTGVSYNEQFF. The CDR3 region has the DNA TGTGCCAGCAGCTCCTCCGGGACAGGTGTCTCCTACAATGAGCAGTTCTTC.

The CDR3 DNA reads as TGTGCCAGCAGCTTTCCGGGACTATCTAGCACAGATACGCAGTATTTT. This gives the protein CASSFPGLSSTDTQYF. The chain uses TRBV7-9 and TRBJ2-3; TRBD2 matches 7 bases. The CDR3 spans 16 residues. Trimming at V came to 3 bases and at J to 0 bases, leaving 6 bases not matched to a gene. Germline V gene data show CDR1 as SEHNR and CDR2 as FQNEAQ (reference sequence).

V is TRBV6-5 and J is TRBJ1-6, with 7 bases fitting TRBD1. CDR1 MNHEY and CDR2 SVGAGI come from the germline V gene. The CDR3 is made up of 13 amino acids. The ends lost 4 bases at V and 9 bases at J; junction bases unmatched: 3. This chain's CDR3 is CASSFYRGSPLHF. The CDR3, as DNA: TGTGCCAGCAGTTTCTACAGGGGTTCACCCCTCCACTTT.

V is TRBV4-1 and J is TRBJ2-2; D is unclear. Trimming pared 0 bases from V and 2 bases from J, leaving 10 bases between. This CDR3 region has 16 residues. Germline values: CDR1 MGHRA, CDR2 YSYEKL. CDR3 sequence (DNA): TGCGCCAGCAGCCAAGATCTCGGTCTAAACACCGGGGAGCTGTTTTTT. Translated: CASSQDLGLNTGELFF.